This T cell receptor beta chain was documented in a study of blood T cell repertoires in COVID-19. Sequenced by immunoSEQ multiplex PCR; TCRdb stores in-frame clones only, minus some. The sample has about 310,000 clones, 90% seen once. The V end lost 4 bases, the J end lost 1 base, and 3 bases lay between the germline ends. The CDR3 consists of 12 residues. The sequence was obtained from a woman aged 40 to 55 with COVID-19, enrolled during active disease. The sequencing input was peripheral blood. The V call is TRBV12-3 or TRBV12-4, the J call TRBJ2-3; the D is unclear. The CDR3 DNA reads as TGTGCCAGCAGTTCTGGCACAGATACGCAGTATTTT. As protein: CASSSGTDTQYF.